What follows are 12 T cell receptor beta chains derived from one specimen sequenced in a study of blood T cell repertoires in COVID-19. Data came from immunoSEQ multiplex PCR; TCRdb stores just in-frame clones and leaves some out. The profile shows over 200,000 clones, approximately 90% of them singletons. Sequenced input: PBMCs or T cells enriched from blood (not recorded which). Receptors were obtained from a man in his forties who had recovered from COVID-19.

V usage is TRBV5-1 and J usage is TRBJ2-6, with 12 bases matching TRBD1. Looked up from germline, CDR1 is SGHRS and CDR2 is YFSETQ. The trim removed 4 bases at V and 0 bases at J, leaving 8 bases unmatched. The CDR3 loop spans 19 amino acids. CDR3 sequence reads: CASSPASGQGASGANVLTF. The CDR3 region has the DNA TGCGCCAGCAGCCCCGCCTCGGGACAGGGGGCCTCTGGGGCCAACGTCCTGACTTTC.

The chain recombines TRBV6-5 with TRBJ2-7; D uncertain. The CDR3 is made up of 11 amino acids. V lost 4 bases and J 5 bases, leaving 6 bases between the germline ends. The germline V gene has CDR1 MNHEY and CDR2 SVGAGI. For the CDR3, the DNA is TGTGCCAGCAGTTTCGCGAACGAGCAGTACTTC. Protein sequence: CASSFANEQYF.

The chain combines TRBV6-5 with TRBJ1-5; 7 bases are a match to TRBD1. Trimming took 5 bases from V and 3 from J; bases not matched to a gene: 7. The CDR3 sequence is 15 residues long. CDR1 MNHEY and CDR2 SVGAGI come from the germline V gene. The CDR3 loop reads CASSPLRGDNQPQHF. CDR3 nucleotides: TGTGCCAGCAGTCCGCTCAGGGGGGACAATCAGCCCCAGCATTTT.

V and J are TRBV3-1 (or the pseudogene TRBV3-2) and TRBJ1-5; 8 nucleotides match TRBD1. The CDR3 extends over 15 amino acids. CDR1 is LGHDT and CDR2 is YNNKEL in the germline V gene (reference sequence). V gave up 4 bases and J gave up 1 base; unmatched junction bases: 3. The CDR3 reads CASSLGTGSNQPQHF. The CDR3, as DNA: TGTGCCAGCAGCCTAGGGACAGGCAGCAATCAGCCCCAGCATTTT.

V gene TRBV29-1 combines with J gene TRBJ2-2; 8 bases match TRBD1. The CDR3 covers 14 residues. The germline gives CDR1 SQVTM, CDR2 ANQGSEA. J lost 3 bases, V lost 7 bases, and 7 bases had no gene match. The CDR3 reads CSAIGTGDTGELFF. The CDR3 DNA follows: TGCAGCGCCATAGGGACAGGAGACACCGGGGAGCTGTTTTTT.

This rearrangement joins TRBV19 to TRBJ1-1; D not resolved. Germline V gene data show CDR1 as LNHDA and CDR2 as SQIVND (reference sequence). Trimming stripped 9 bases from V and 4 bases from J, with 15 bases between. The CDR3 runs to 13 residues. The CDR3 region is CASRPISLTEAFF. The CDR3 DNA reads TGTGCCAGCCGTCCTATAAGTCTCACTGAAGCTTTCTTT. Full variable domain (outside the CDR3, taken from reference TRBV19 and TRBJ1-1): DGGITQSPKYLFRKEGQNVTLSCEQNLNHDAMYWYRQDPGQGLRLIYYSQIVNDFQKGDIAEGYSVSREKKESFPLTVTSAQKNPTAFYLCASRPISLTEAFFGQGTRLTVV.

This clone was detected once. The V and J genes are TRBV19 and TRBJ2-1, with 8 positions matching TRBD2. The length of the CDR3 is 20 residues. V shed 3 bases and J 4 bases; nucleotides not matched to a gene: 20. Germline CDR1 reads LNHDA; CDR2 reads SQIVND (reference sequence). The DNA of the CDR3 is TGTGCCAGTAGTATTTGGGGGGGGCTAGCGGGTGGACTAGGTTACAATGAGCAGTTCTTC. Its protein product is CASSIWGGLAGGLGYNEQFF.

This clone was found once. The chain employs TRBV5-1 and TRBJ1-1; D perhaps matches TRBD1 (5 bases). Trimming cost V 5 bases and J 1 base, with 9 bases left between them. The CDR3 is made up of 13 amino acids. CDR1 is SGHRS, CDR2 YFSETQ, per germline. CDR3 nucleotides: TGCGCCAGCAGAAAGGACACGAACACTGAAGCTTTCTTT. Translated, it gives CASRKDTNTEAFF.

This rearrangement joins TRBV3-1 (or the pseudogene TRBV3-2) to TRBJ1-3; D unclear. Trimming took off 1 base at V and 0 bases at J, with 7 bases between the two ends. This CDR3 has 15 amino acids. Germline V gene sequence: CDR1 LGHDT, CDR2 YNNKEL (reference sequence). This chain's CDR3 is CASSQVRSSGNTIYF. Here the CDR3 DNA reads TGTGCCAGCAGCCAAGTCAGAAGCTCTGGAAACACCATATATTTT.

This chain uses TRBV5-4 with TRBJ2-7; 9 bases match TRBD1. J lost 0 bases, V lost 4 bases, and 11 bases had no gene match. The CDR3 runs 17 residues. Germline V lookup: CDR1 SGHNT, CDR2 YYREEE (reference sequence). The DNA of the CDR3 is TGTGCCAGCAGCAGAGGACAGGGGCCGTCCGGCTCCTACGAGCAGTACTTC. This sequence encodes CASSRGQGPSGSYEQYF.

V is TRBV19 and J is TRBJ1-3; D perhaps matches TRBD1 (5 bases). Germline V gene lookup returns CDR1 LNHDA and CDR2 SQIVND (reference sequence). This CDR3 comprises 14 residues. CDR3 sequence (DNA): TGTGCGAGCCGGGACTCAACATTTCGGAACACCATATATTTT. This gives the protein CASRDSTFRNTIYF.

The rearrangement joins TRBV28 to TRBJ1-1, with a tentative D call TRBD1 (6 bases). In germline, CDR1 is MDHEN, CDR2 SYDVKM. The CDR3 extends over 17 amino acids. V was pared by 3 bases and J by 5 bases, with 22 bases between. Here the CDR3 reads CASSFPVGAGARTEAFF. The CDR3 DNA reads TGTGCCAGCAGTTTCCCCGTAGGGGCAGGGGCGAGGACTGAAGCTTTCTTT.